This T cell receptor (beta chain) was sequenced for a study of shared clonotypes between healthy human individuals. About the study: CD4 naive and CD4 memory each took three plates per donor, while CD8 naive took two and CD8 memory one.

CD8 cells classed as naive were CD45RO-negative and positively selected for CCR7, excluding terminally differentiated effector memory CD45RA+ cells. Once extracted for a subset, genomic DNA was divided evenly among several immunoSEQ plates. Assay used: immunoSEQ multiplex PCR; TCRdb lists only in-frame clones, some missing. The sample consists of nearly 2 million clones, about 94% of them appearing once. J lost 0 bases, V lost 4 bases, and 9 bases had no gene match. This CDR3 has 17 amino acids. The V gene's germline CDR1 is SGHRS and CDR2 YFSETQ. The chain has TRBV5-1 and TRBJ2-3, with 9 positions matching TRBD1. The sample consisted of naive CD8+ T cells sorted from blood. The sequence came from a man aged 18-30 years in good health. For the CDR3, the DNA is TGCGCCAGCAGCACCAATTTTGGACAGGGGAGCACAGATACGCAGTATTTT. Translation gives CASSTNFGQGSTDTQYF.